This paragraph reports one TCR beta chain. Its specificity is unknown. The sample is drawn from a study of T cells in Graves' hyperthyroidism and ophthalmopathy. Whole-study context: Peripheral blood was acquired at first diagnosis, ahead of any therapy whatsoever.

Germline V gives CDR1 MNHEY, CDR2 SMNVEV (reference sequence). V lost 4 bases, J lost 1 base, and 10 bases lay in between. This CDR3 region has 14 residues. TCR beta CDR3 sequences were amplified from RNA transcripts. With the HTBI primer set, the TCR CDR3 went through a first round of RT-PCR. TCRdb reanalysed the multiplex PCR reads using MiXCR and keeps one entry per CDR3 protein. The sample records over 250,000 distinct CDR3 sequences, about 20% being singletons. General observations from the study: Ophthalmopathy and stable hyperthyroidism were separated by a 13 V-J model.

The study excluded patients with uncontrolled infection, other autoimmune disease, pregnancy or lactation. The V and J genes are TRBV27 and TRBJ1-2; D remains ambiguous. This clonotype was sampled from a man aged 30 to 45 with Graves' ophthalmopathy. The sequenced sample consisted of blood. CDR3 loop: CASSSREGNYGYTF. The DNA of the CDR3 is TGTGCCAGCAGTTCCCGGGAGGGTAACTATGGCTACACCTTC.